This TCR beta chain was sequenced in a study of shared clonotypes between healthy human individuals. Study as a whole: Donors had three CD4 naive, three CD4 memory, two CD8 naive and one CD8 memory plate apiece. Points from the study as a whole: Between a handful of donors, naive CD4 clonotypes were shared at a level of around 5.2%.

V gave up 0 bases and J gave up 0 bases; unmatched junction bases: 6. The CDR3 covers 17 residues. Germline assignment: CDR1 GTSNPN and CDR2 SVGIG (reference sequence). CD4+ cell separation produced CD45RA+ naive and CD45RA-negative memory subsets. Clones were sequenced by immunoSEQ multiplex PCR, and TCRdb holds only the in-frame ones, with some missing. The data show about 2 million clones, with 85% to 95% seen just once and 0.13% held by the top ten. This clone was detected once. The antigen is unknown. Specimen: naive CD4+ T cells sorted from blood. Documented subset: CD45RA+ positively selected. The TCR originated in a man younger than 35 in good health. The genes are TRBV30 and TRBJ2-5, with 11 positions matching TRBD2. This CDR3 reads CAWSVQRTSGYQETQYF. CDR3 DNA: TGTGCCTGGAGTGTACAGAGGACTAGCGGGTACCAAGAGACCCAGTACTTC.